The 12 T cell receptor beta chains reported below all come from one sample, sequenced in a study of T cells after somatic rescue of genetic block. TCRdb's copy holds only in-frame clones and misses some; the assay was immunoSEQ multiplex PCR. The repertoire holds 70,000 to 95,000 clones, 80% to 90% seen once, with 1.6% in the top ten. The sample was peripheral blood mononuclear cells (PBMCs). These receptors came from a woman in her late teens or twenties.

This chain links TRBV27 with TRBJ2-1; 7 nucleotides line up with TRBD2. With 2 bases clipped from V and 10 bases from J, the junction kept 8 bases outside the gene matches. The CDR3 extends over 14 amino acids. Germline lookup yields CDR1 MNHEY and CDR2 SMNVEV (reference sequence). CDR3 protein: CASSLPLAGDEQFF. The CDR3 bases are TGTGCCAGCAGTTTACCCCTCGCGGGGGACGAGCAGTTCTTC.

The chain has TRBV7-9 and TRBJ2-7; D is ambiguous. The CDR3 totals 16 residues. V was pared by 4 bases and J by 0 bases, with 16 bases between. Germline CDR1 is SEHNR and CDR2 is FQNEAQ (reference sequence). This CDR3 is CASSSPDVPSSYEQYF. In DNA, the CDR3 is TGTGCCAGCAGCTCTCCGGACGTCCCGAGCTCCTACGAGCAGTACTTC. Complete variable domain (other parts from reference TRBV7-9 and TRBJ2-7): DTGVSQNPRHKITKRGQNVTFRCDPISEHNRLYWYRQTLGQGPEFLTYFQNEAQLEKSRLLSDRFSAERPKGSFSTLEIQRTEQGDSAMYLCASSSPDVPSSYEQYFGPGTRLTVT.

The CDR3 reads CASSLRGSTDTQYF. CDR3 nucleotides: TGTGCCAGCAGCTTGCGGGGGAGCACAGATACGCAGTATTTT. V and J are TRBV7-9 and TRBJ2-3; TRBD2 agrees at 7 bases. This CDR3 spans 14 amino acids. CDR1 is SEHNR and CDR2 is FQNEAQ in the germline V gene (reference sequence). Trimming at V came to 3 bases and at J to 0 bases, leaving 0 bases not matched to a gene.

CDR3 sequence reads: CASSIPGTAAAFF. CDR3 nucleotide sequence: TGTGCCAGTAGTATCCCCGGGACAGCGGCAGCTTTCTTT. V and J are TRBV19 and TRBJ1-1; the match to TRBD1 covers 7 bases. In germline, CDR1 is LNHDA, CDR2 SQIVND (reference sequence). V gave up 3 bases and J gave up 10 bases; unmatched junction bases: 8. The CDR3 sequence is 13 residues long. Full variable domain (missing parts from reference TRBV19 and TRBJ1-1): DGGITQSPKYLFRKEGQNVTLSCEQNLNHDAMYWYRQDPGQGLRLIYYSQIVNDFQKGDIAEGYSVSREKKESFPLTVTSAQKNPTAFYLCASSIPGTAAAFFGQGTRLTVV.

The genes are TRBV7-6 and TRBJ1-4, with 7 bases matching TRBD1. Trimming took 6 bases from V and 1 from J; bases not matched to a gene: 5. This CDR3 has 15 amino acids. From germline, CDR1 is SGHVS and CDR2 FNYEAQ. CDR3 nucleotide sequence: TGTGCCAGCAGGACCCGACAGGGAACTAATGAAAAACTGTTTTTT. This gives the protein CASRTRQGTNEKLFF. The entire variable domain, with the rest obtained from reference TRBV7-6 and TRBJ1-4, is as follows: GAGVSQSPRYKVTKRGQDVALRCDPISGHVSLYWYRQALGQGPEFLTYFNYEAQQDKSGLPNDRFSAERPEGSISTLTIQRTEQRDSAMYRCASRTRQGTNEKLFFGSGTQLSVL.

J is TRBJ1-2 and V is TRBV6-5; no clear D. This CDR3 has 13 amino acids. Germline lookup yields CDR1 MNHEY and CDR2 SVGAGI. The germline V and J ends were trimmed by 5 bases and 4 bases, with 11 bases remaining between them. The CDR3 nucleotides read TGTGCCAGCAGTGGGGTTCGATCCTATGGCTACACCTTC. This sequence encodes CASSGVRSYGYTF.

The chain joins TRBV13 to TRBJ2-1, with 11 bases lining up with TRBD2. The CDR3 is 16 residues long. Germline lookup yields CDR1 PRHDT and CDR2 FYEKMQ (reference sequence). With 4 bases clipped from V and 4 bases from J, the junction kept 6 bases outside the gene matches. The CDR3 region is CASSWGGLAGYNEQFF. The DNA of the CDR3 is TGTGCCAGCAGCTGGGGAGGACTAGCGGGTTACAATGAGCAGTTCTTC. Full variable domain (rest looked up from reference TRBV13 and TRBJ2-1): AAGVIQSPRHLIKEKRETATLKCYPIPRHDTVYWYQQGPGQDPQFLISFYEKMQSDKGSIPDRFSAQQFSDYHSELNMSSLELGDSALYFCASSWGGLAGYNEQFFGPGTRLTVL.

CDR3: CASSEAGHQPQHF. The CDR3 DNA follows: TGTGCCAGCAGTGAAGCCGGGCATCAGCCCCAGCATTTT. The chain combines TRBV6-1 with TRBJ1-5; D gene ambiguous. There are 13 residues in the CDR3. CDR1 and CDR2 from the germline V gene are MNHNS and SASEGT. The germline V and J ends were trimmed by 0 bases and 5 bases, with 5 bases remaining between them.

The V call is TRBV14, the J call TRBJ2-3; tentative D call: TRBD1 (5 bases). From germline, CDR1 is SGHDN and CDR2 FVKESK. The CDR3 loop spans 15 amino acids. Deletions cut 3 bases from V and 0 bases from J, with 10 bases between. The CDR3 nucleotides read TGTGCCAGCAGCCACAGGGCGACGAGCACAGATACGCAGTATTTT. It is translated as CASSHRATSTDTQYF.

This sequence joins TRBV7-9 and TRBJ1-1; tentative D call: TRBD1 (6 bases). Per germline, CDR1 SEHNR and CDR2 FQNEAQ (reference sequence). Trimming cost V 1 base and J 3 bases, with 12 bases left between them. The CDR3 is 15 residues long. CDR3 sequence reads: CASSLGGARDTEAFF. Written as DNA, the CDR3 is TGTGCCAGCAGCTTAGGGGGGGCCCGGGACACTGAAGCTTTCTTT. The variable domain in full, with the rest retrieved from reference TRBV7-9 and TRBJ1-1, is DTGVSQNPRHKITKRGQNVTFRCDPISEHNRLYWYRQTLGQGPEFLTYFQNEAQLEKSRLLSDRFSAERPKGSFSTLEIQRTEQGDSAMYLCASSLGGARDTEAFFGQGTRLTVV.

This rearrangement joins TRBV30 to TRBJ1-5; no definite D call. Germline V gene lookup returns CDR1 GTSNPN and CDR2 SVGIG (reference sequence). The CDR3 is made up of 13 amino acids. Trimming removed 0 bases at V and 7 bases at J, with 10 bases between. In DNA, the CDR3 is TGTGCCTGGAGTGTAGGGTTGGGGCAGCCCCAGCATTTT. Amino acid sequence: CAWSVGLGQPQHF.

The table lists this clone with a count of one. The genes are TRBV28 and TRBJ1-1; D possibly corresponds to TRBD1 (5 bases). Looked up from germline, CDR1 is MDHEN and CDR2 is SYDVKM. The V end was cut by 5 bases, the J end by 1 base, with 14 bases between. The CDR3 is 15 residues long. CDR3 coding DNA: TGTGCCAGCAGTCAGATACAGGCTACGAACACTGAAGCTTTCTTT. This sequence encodes CASSQIQATNTEAFF.